Listed here is a single TCR beta chain. Its specificity is unknown. The PCR used 60 Vbeta and 13 Jbeta primers. Repertoires were generated with immunoSEQ multiplex PCR, while TCRdb's copy carries only in-frame clones and drops some. This sample's table has some 130,000 clones. These data are taken from a study of cytomegalovirus exposure and HLA in healthy donors. Study-level information: In terms of ancestry, the Caucasian-associated cluster contained roughly 80% of the 350 to 450 genotyped donors.

The CDR3 sequence is 15 residues long. Germline lookup yields CDR1 SEHNR and CDR2 FQNEAQ (reference sequence). Trimming left V 1 base short and J 0 bases short, with 9 bases between. Whole-study results and caveats: Associated with HLA alleles at 0.05 false discovery rate in a later analysis were some 18,000 TCR beta sequences. Excluded were some V segments that proved indistinguishable, including TRBV6-2 and TRBV6-3. Cytomegalovirus association was assigned to over 150 TCR beta chains.

This TCR derives from a man aged 18 to 29 in good health and CMV-seronegative. The rearrangement links TRBV7-9 to TRBJ1-1; D is unresolved. The specimen sequenced was PBMCs. The CDR3 nucleotides read TGTGCCAGCAGCTTAGATCTCAGTTTGAACACTGAAGCTTTCTTT. Protein sequence: CASSLDLSLNTEAFF.